One T cell receptor beta chain is described in this entry. A much larger clone sits a single nucleotide away, making a read error possible. The data originate from a study of blood T cell repertoires in COVID-19. Study at large: The samples span acute and convalescent COVID-19 from the United States, Italy and Spain.

Measured with immunoSEQ multiplex PCR; TCRdb has only the in-frame clones, and not every one. This table has more than 250,000 clones, 86% appearing once. Individuals drawn from 20 to 25 US areas were roughly 18 to 95 years old. Cohort 3 recovered donors had two negative PCRs, clearance, or symptom resolution. Trimming cost V 4 bases and J 1 base, with 7 bases left between them. The germline V gene encodes CDR1 LGHNA and CDR2 YSLEER. CDR3 length equals 13 residues. The receptor was isolated from a woman aged 18-29 years who had recovered from COVID-19. The chain uses TRBV4-3 and TRBJ1-1, with TRBD1 as a possible D gene (5 bases). The material sequenced was PBMCs or T cells enriched from blood (not recorded which). CDR3 amino acids: CASSLTGNTEAFF. In DNA form, the CDR3 reads TGCGCCAGCAGCCTAACAGGGAACACTGAAGCTTTCTTT.